The clone carrying this T cell receptor (beta chain) came up many times. The antigen is unknown. Germline V gene data show CDR1 as MNHEY and CDR2 as SVGEGT. This CDR3 is 14 amino acids long. Trimming stripped 4 bases from V and 0 bases from J, with 9 bases between. The authors ran a second PCR of roughly 6 to 12 cycles using a sample-barcoded 5' primer and a J-beta primer mix. TCRdb fed the 5' RACE reads into MiXCR, producing one record per CDR3 protein. The sample consists of hundreds of thousands of distinct CDR3 sequences, roughly 26% of them appearing once. These data originate in a study of blood T cells in healthy people across ages. Background on the study: About one barcoded beta molecule per two T cells came from capture by template switching.

The study, taken as a whole, reports: Roughly linear declines in TCR beta diversity per million T cells occurred with age.

The J gene is TRBJ1-2, the V gene TRBV6-2 or TRBV6-3; the D is unclear. Sample: blood. This TCR came from an elderly woman in good health. CDR3 residues: CASSSGSANYGYTF. The CDR3 DNA follows: TGTGCCAGCAGTTCTGGATCGGCTAACTATGGCTACACCTTC.